A single sample is the source of the 28 T cell receptor beta chains below, sequenced in a study of beta chain features in type 1 diabetes (dated by TCRdb to about 2018). Library preparation used the immunoSEQ multiplex PCR assay. All of the isolated RNA was reverse transcribed with the High Capacity cDNA Reverse Transcription Kit, so expressed TCRB transcripts were sequenced. TCRdb limited this immuneACCESS table to in-frame rearrangements with V and J called. A share of clones is missing; checked studies link under half to unresolved V genes, and the rest is unexplained. This sample comprises about 400,000 clones, roughly 12% of them detected only once. The ten top clones hold roughly 0.017% of the sample. Sequenced sample: naive CD4+ T cells from blood. Sample cell subset or site, as interpreted from the label and publication: true naive CD4+ T cells. All receptors derive from a man younger than 35 in good health.

In its sample, this clone was seen a few times. The chain carries TRBV7-9 and TRBJ1-1, with 7 bases identical to TRBD1. Trimming at V came to 6 bases and at J to 6 bases, leaving 10 bases not matched to a gene. The CDR3 sequence is 14 residues long. CDR1 and CDR2 (germline): SEHNR, FQNEAQ (reference sequence). The CDR3 here is CASRTSTGSAEAFF. The CDR3 nucleotides read TGTGCCAGCAGAACGTCGACAGGGTCTGCTGAAGCTTTCTTT.

This clone was detected only a few times. The rearrangement uses TRBV2 and TRBJ1-5, with D uncertain. The CDR3 has 14 residues. Germline CDR1 SNHLY, CDR2 FYNNEI. Trimming removed 4 bases from V and 3 bases from J, with 10 bases in between. The CDR3 DNA follows: TGTGCCAGCAGTGTGAACAGCCCCAATCAGCCCCAGCATTTT. Its translation is CASSVNSPNQPQHF.

This clone was picked up a small number of times. The chain combines TRBV25-1 with TRBJ2-5; 7 positions match TRBD1. CDR1 is MGHDK, CDR2 SYGVNS, per germline. This CDR3 is built from 14 residues. Trimming took 4 bases from V and 4 from J; bases not matched to a gene: 6. CDR3 loop: CASSATGVRETQYF. The CDR3 DNA sequence: TGTGCCAGCAGTGCCACAGGGGTGAGAGAGACCCAGTACTTC.

This clone has a handful of counts. The rearrangement links TRBV18 to TRBJ1-5, with 8 bases fitting TRBD1. CDR1 KGHSH and CDR2 LQKENI come from the germline V gene. The CDR3 sequence is 14 residues long. Losses at the gene ends were 6 bases for V and 5 bases for J; bases not matched to a gene: 6. The CDR3 DNA is TGTGCCAGCTCGCCCATACAGGGGGATCAGCCCCAGCATTTT. Translation: CASSPIQGDQPQHF.

This clone was observed at least ten times. CDR3 residues: CASSQEWRGGGYEQYF. DNA for the CDR3: TGTGCCAGCAGCCAAGAATGGCGGGGCGGGGGTTACGAGCAGTACTTC. The V call is TRBV4-2, the J call TRBJ2-7; TRBD2 agrees at 7 bases. Germline CDR1 LGHNA, CDR2 YNFKEQ. J was trimmed by 4 bases and V by 0 bases; bases with no gene match: 9. There are 16 residues in the CDR3.

This chain links TRBV30 with TRBJ2-7; perhaps TRBD2 as D (5 bases). V shed 0 bases and J shed 5 bases, with 11 bases lying between them. Germline V gene sequence: CDR1 GTSNPN, CDR2 SVGIG (reference sequence). The CDR3 loop spans 13 amino acids. The CDR3: CAWSVFLAHEQYF. CDR3 bases: TGTGCCTGGAGTGTTTTCCTAGCTCACGAGCAGTACTTC.

Only a few counts were recorded for this clone. The chain employs TRBV7-9 and TRBJ1-5; TRBD1 might be the D (5 bases). The CDR3 extends over 13 amino acids. CDR1 is SEHNR and CDR2 is FQNEAQ in the germline V gene (reference sequence). The V end was cut by 2 bases, the J end by 9 bases, with 11 bases between. This CDR3 reads CASSLPRAGPQHF. The CDR3 DNA follows: TGTGCCAGCAGCTTACCCAGGGCAGGGCCCCAGCATTTT.

There are many counts of this clone. The rearrangement uses TRBV4-3 and TRBJ1-5, with a possible D match to TRBD1 (5 bases). The germline CDR1 and CDR2 sequences are LGHNA and YSLEER. Trimming stripped 3 bases from V and 3 bases from J, with 12 bases between. The length of the CDR3 is 15 residues. In nucleotides, the CDR3 is TGCGCCAGCAGCCAGGACGACAGCTTCAATCAGCCCCAGCATTTT. Protein sequence: CASSQDDSFNQPQHF.

The sample holds a few counts of this clone. V and J are TRBV25-1 and TRBJ1-1; TRBD1 is a possible D gene (6 bases). V lost 1 base and J 4 bases, leaving 13 bases between the germline ends. Germline V lookup: CDR1 MGHDK, CDR2 SYGVNS. The CDR3 covers 15 residues. The CDR3 nucleotides are TGTGCCAGCAGTGAATTAGAGGGGGTCGGCACTGAAGCTTTCTTT. Translation gives CASSELEGVGTEAFF.

The V call is TRBV28, the J call TRBJ2-1, with a weak D call TRBD1 (5 bases). Looked up from germline, CDR1 is MDHEN and CDR2 is SYDVKM. CDR3 length equals 13 residues. V shed 8 bases and J shed 10 bases, with 18 bases lying between them. The CDR3 coding sequence is TGTGCCAGCTCCCCCCCAGGGTCTCGGGAGCAGTTCTTC. This sequence encodes CASSPPGSREQFF.

This clone was observed a handful of times. This chain links TRBV7-3 with TRBJ2-1; 9 bases align to TRBD2. V shed 6 bases, J shed 9 bases, and the junction held 9 bases outside the gene matches. CDR3 length: 14 residues. Per the germline V gene, CDR1 is SGHTA and CDR2 is FQGTGA. For the CDR3, the DNA is TGTGCCAGCAGAAGTGCTAGCGGGATCGGTGAGCAGTTCTTC. Translating gives CASRSASGIGEQFF.

This clone turned up a few times. The V call is TRBV4-3, the J call TRBJ2-7, with TRBD2 matching 13 bases. V was clipped by 2 bases and J by 4 bases; unmatched bases: 8. The CDR3 length is 17 residues. The V gene's germline CDR1 is LGHNA and CDR2 YSLEER. CDR3 coding DNA: TGCGCCAGCAGCCAACATCTGACTAGCGGGAGGCCGTACGAGCAGTACTTC. Protein sequence: CASSQHLTSGRPYEQYF.

This clone has only a few counts. The chain employs TRBV18 and TRBJ1-5; 7 bases are shared with TRBD1. Trimming cost V 1 base and J 2 bases; bases outside gene matches: 2. The CDR3 has 15 amino acids. The germline CDR1 and CDR2 sequences are KGHSH and LQKENI. The CDR3 here is CASSPRQGGNQPQHF. The CDR3 region has the DNA TGTGCCAGCTCACCACGACAGGGAGGCAATCAGCCCCAGCATTTT.

This clone was found once. The V gene is TRBV7-2, the J gene TRBJ1-2; weak D call: TRBD1 (6 bases). V was pared by 1 base and J by 4 bases, with 10 bases between. Per germline, CDR1 SGHTA and CDR2 FQGNSA. The CDR3 loop spans 14 amino acids. CDR3 DNA: TGTGCCAGCAGCTTAGGGGGGCTGGGCTATGGCTACACCTTC. It yields the protein CASSLGGLGYGYTF.

The rearrangement uses TRBV7-2 and TRBJ2-7; D remains ambiguous. The CDR3 is 14 amino acids. From germline, CDR1 is SGHTA and CDR2 FQGNSA. Trimming stripped 1 base from V and 0 bases from J, with 7 bases between. DNA of the CDR3: TGTGCCAGCAGCTTAGTAGACACCTCCTACGAGCAGTACTTC. Protein product: CASSLVDTSYEQYF.

This clone was counted a few times. This rearrangement joins TRBV11-2 to TRBJ2-2; 7 bases are a match to TRBD2. With 5 bases clipped from V and 0 bases from J, the junction kept 9 bases outside the gene matches. The CDR3 runs 17 residues. The V gene's germline CDR1 is SGHAT and CDR2 FQNNGV. CDR3 sequence: CASSQRGSNANTGELFF. CDR3 DNA: TGTGCCAGCAGCCAGCGGGGTTCTAATGCGAACACCGGGGAGCTGTTTTTT.

This clone turned up a few times. This sequence joins TRBV7-2 and TRBJ2-4; D gene ambiguous. CDR3 length equals 12 residues. V shed 5 bases and J shed 8 bases, with 10 bases lying between them. Germline lookup yields CDR1 SGHTA and CDR2 FQGNSA. CDR3 in DNA: TGTGCCAGCAGCCTTTCCCGGGACATTCAGTACTTC. Translated, it gives CASSLSRDIQYF.

The chain uses TRBV13 and TRBJ2-3, with 10 positions matching TRBD2. The length of the CDR3 is 17 residues. V trimming: 5 bases; J trimming: 5 bases; junction bases outside the gene matches: 13. Germline values: CDR1 PRHDT, CDR2 FYEKMQ (reference sequence). The CDR3 sequence: CASSLRVAGGRIDTQYF. In DNA, the CDR3 is TGTGCCAGCAGCCTAAGAGTAGCGGGGGGCCGGATAGATACGCAGTATTTT.

J is TRBJ2-4 and V is TRBV7-3; 8 bases are shared with TRBD1. J lost 2 bases, V lost 2 bases, and 2 bases had no gene match. Germline V gives CDR1 SGHTA, CDR2 FQGTGA. The CDR3 totals 15 residues. CDR3 amino acids: CASSLAGGSKNIQYF. The DNA for the CDR3 is TGTGCCAGCAGCTTAGCAGGGGGCTCCAAAAACATTCAGTACTTC.

The V and J genes are TRBV4-2 and TRBJ1-2; D unclear. The CDR3 runs 13 residues. Per germline, CDR1 LGHNA and CDR2 YNFKEQ. V lost 5 bases and J lost 8, with 15 bases in between. As DNA, the CDR3 is TGTGCCAGCAGCTTGGACTGGGCGGGAGGCTACACCTTC. The encoded protein is CASSLDWAGGYTF.

The chain recombines TRBV4-3 with TRBJ1-5, with a tentative D call TRBD1 (5 bases). The CDR3 runs to 16 residues. Looked up from germline, CDR1 is LGHNA and CDR2 is YSLEER. Trimming left V 2 bases short and J 0 bases short, with 11 bases between. The CDR3 region has the DNA TGCGCCAGCAGCCAAAGGGTAGGGGTTAGCAATCAGCCCCAGCATTTT. Translating gives CASSQRVGVSNQPQHF.

The table lists this clone with a few counts. The genes are TRBV27 and TRBJ2-2; perhaps TRBD2 as D (7 bases). This CDR3 is built from 14 residues. Germline V lookup: CDR1 MNHEY, CDR2 SMNVEV (reference sequence). The ends were cut back, 4 bases at V and 5 bases at J, with 11 bases in the middle. The CDR3 DNA sequence: TGTGCCAGCAGTTACAAGGGGGGGACCGGGGAGCTGTTTTTT. Translation gives CASSYKGGTGELFF.

The chain is built from TRBV27 and TRBJ1-2; 9 bases match TRBD1. Germline CDR1 is MNHEY and CDR2 is SMNVEV (reference sequence). J lost 8 bases, V lost 4 bases, and 5 bases had no gene match. This CDR3 contains 13 residues. CDR3 amino acids: CASSWTGEEGYTF. The DNA for the CDR3 is TGTGCCAGCAGTTGGACAGGGGAAGAAGGCTACACCTTC.

The V gene is TRBV14, the J gene TRBJ1-4, with D maybe TRBD1 (5 bases). The CDR3 covers 13 residues. The V gene lost 4 bases and the J gene lost 4 bases, with 7 bases spanning the gap. Germline lookup yields CDR1 SGHDN and CDR2 FVKESK. CDR3 bases: TGTGCCAGCAGCCCGGGGGTTAATGAAAAACTGTTTTTT. It translates to CASSPGVNEKLFF. The full variable domain, rest sourced from reference TRBV14 and TRBJ1-4, is EAGVTQFPSHSVIEKGQTVTLRCDPISGHDNLYWYRRVMGKEIKFLLHFVKESKQDESGMPNNRFLAERTGGTYSTLKVQPAELEDSGVYFCASSPGVNEKLFFGSGTQLSVL.

The V gene is TRBV5-1, the J gene TRBJ1-4, with 7 bases matching TRBD1. The germline V gene has CDR1 SGHRS and CDR2 YFSETQ. The CDR3 has 14 residues. Unmatched junction bases numbered 6, after V lost 4 bases and J lost 6 bases. The CDR3 DNA follows: TGCGCCAGCAGCCCGGACAGGAATGATGAAAAACTGTTTTTT. Its protein is CASSPDRNDEKLFF. The full variable domain, its missing parts supplied by reference TRBV5-1 and TRBJ1-4, is KAGVTQTPRYLIKTRGQQVTLSCSPISGHRSVSWYQQTPGQGLQFLFEYFSETQRNKGNFPGRFSGRQFSNSRSEMNVSTLELGDSALYLCASSPDRNDEKLFFGSGTQLSVL.

This clone was seen more than once but under ten times. This chain uses TRBV10-3 with TRBJ1-5, with TRBD1 matching 7 bases. With 4 bases clipped from V and 4 bases from J, the junction kept 4 bases outside the gene matches. CDR1 and CDR2 from the germline V gene are ENHRY and SYGVKD. The CDR3 is 14 amino acids. The DNA for the CDR3 is TGTGCCATCAGTGGTGGACAGGCAAATCAGCCCCAGCATTTT. Translation: CAISGGQANQPQHF.

V gene TRBV7-2 combines with J gene TRBJ2-2, with D possibly TRBD1 on 5 matching bases. The V and J ends lost 8 bases and 0 bases respectively, with 13 bases between them. The CDR3 is made up of 15 amino acids. Germline V gene data show CDR1 as SGHTA and CDR2 as FQGNSA. The CDR3 protein is CASVRDRTNTGELFF. The CDR3 bases are TGTGCCAGCGTCAGAGACAGAACGAACACCGGGGAGCTGTTTTTT.

The chain is built from TRBV30 and TRBJ1-1, with D possibly being TRBD1 (5 bases). Looked up from germline, CDR1 is GTSNPN and CDR2 is SVGIG (reference sequence). The CDR3 runs 13 residues. Trimming removed 3 bases from V and 4 bases from J, with 12 bases in between. The CDR3 spells CAWRETGITEAFF. The CDR3 coding sequence is TGTGCCTGGAGGGAAACAGGAATCACTGAAGCTTTCTTT.